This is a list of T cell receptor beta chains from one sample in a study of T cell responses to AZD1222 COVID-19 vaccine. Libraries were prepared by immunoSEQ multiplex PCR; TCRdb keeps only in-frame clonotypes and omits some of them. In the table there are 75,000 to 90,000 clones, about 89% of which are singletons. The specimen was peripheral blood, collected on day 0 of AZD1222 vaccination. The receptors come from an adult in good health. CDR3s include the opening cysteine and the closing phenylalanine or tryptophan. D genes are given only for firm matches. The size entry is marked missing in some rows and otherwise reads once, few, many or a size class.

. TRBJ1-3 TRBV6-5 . CASTYGGNTIYF TGTGCCAGCACCTATGGGGGAAACACCATATATTTT
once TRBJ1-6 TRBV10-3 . CAISFGNSPLHF TGTGCCATCTCTTTTGGAAATTCACCCCTCCACTTT
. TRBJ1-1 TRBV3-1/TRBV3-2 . CASSPSTGPGTEAFF TGTGCCAGCAGCCCCTCCACAGGGCCGGGCACTGAAGCTTTCTTT
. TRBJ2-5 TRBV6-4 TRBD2 CASSHIAGDQETQYF TGTGCCAGCAGTCATATAGCGGGGGACCAAGAGACCCAGTACTTC
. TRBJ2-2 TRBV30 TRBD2 CVGLRAGVFTGELFF TGTGTCGGACTTCGAGCGGGAGTCTTCACCGGGGAGCTGTTTTTT
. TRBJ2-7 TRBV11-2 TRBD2 CASSLRRAGGSRAEQYF TGTGCCAGCAGCTTAAGAAGGGCGGGGGGCTCGCGCGCAGAGCAGTACTTC
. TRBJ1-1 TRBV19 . CASRGRGLSTEAFF TGTGCCAGTAGGGGCCGGGGATTGAGCACTGAAGCTTTCTTT
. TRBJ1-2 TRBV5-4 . CASSFSGAWSYTF TGTGCCAGCAGCTTCTCAGGGGCCTGGAGCTACACCTTC
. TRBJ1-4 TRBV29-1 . CSVESTGGGEKLFF TGCAGCGTTGAATCGACAGGTGGCGGGGAAAAACTGTTTTTT
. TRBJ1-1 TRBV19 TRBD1 CASSRRDRGSGAFF TGTGCCAGTAGTCGACGGGACAGGGGATCTGGAGCTTTCTTT
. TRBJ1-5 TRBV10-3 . CAISGRTSNQPQHF TGTGCCATCAGCGGACGGACCTCCAATCAGCCCCAGCATTTT
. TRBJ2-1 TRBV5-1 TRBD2 CASSLGSSGRAYNEQFF TGCGCCAGCAGCTTGGGATCTAGCGGGAGGGCCTACAATGAGCAGTTCTTC
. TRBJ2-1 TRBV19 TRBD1 CAIGQGPYNEQFF TGTGCCATCGGACAGGGTCCCTACAATGAGCAGTTCTTC
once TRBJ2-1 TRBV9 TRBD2 CASSRTGGLVGDEQFF TGTGCCAGCAGCCGAACGGGAGGGCTAGTAGGGGATGAGCAGTTCTTC
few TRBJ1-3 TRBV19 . CASSLSHFGPSGNTIYF TGTGCCAGTAGTCTCAGTCATTTTGGACCGTCCGGAAACACCATATATTTT
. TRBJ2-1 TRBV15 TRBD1 CATKTGADYNEQFF TGTGCCACAAAAACAGGGGCCGACTACAATGAGCAGTTCTTC
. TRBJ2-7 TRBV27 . CASSPSARSGYEQYF TGTGCCAGCAGCCCGTCTGCGCGGTCCGGGTACGAGCAGTACTTC
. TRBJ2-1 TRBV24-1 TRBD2 CATSGRERGNEQFF TGTGCCACCAGTGGGAGGGAGCGGGGGAATGAGCAGTTCTTC
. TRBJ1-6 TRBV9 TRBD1 CASSKGQGNSPLHF TGTGCCAGCAGCAAGGGACAGGGTAATTCACCCCTCCACTTT
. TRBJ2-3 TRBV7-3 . CASSLLGMRDTQYF TGTGCCAGCAGCTTACTTGGCATGAGAGATACGCAGTATTTT
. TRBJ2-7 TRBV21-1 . CASPGGRKNEQYF TGTGCCAGCCCCGGGGGTCGGAAAAACGAGCAGTACTTC
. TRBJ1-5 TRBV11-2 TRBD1 CASSLAGGSYQPQHF TGTGCCAGCAGCTTAGCAGGGGGCAGCTATCAGCCCCAGCATTTT
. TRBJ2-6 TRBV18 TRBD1 CASSPPGQSQVLTF TGTGCCAGCTCACCACCGGGACAGTCCCAAGTCCTGACTTTC